One T cell receptor (beta chain) is described in this entry. Its cognate antigen is unknown. CD4+ cells of the naive, central memory, regulatory and stem cell-like memory types were sorted via CD45RO/CCR7/CD25/CD127/CD95/CD27. Expressed TCRB transcripts were sequenced because the isolated RNA had all been reverse transcribed beforehand. TCRdb's table, derived via immunoSEQ multiplex PCR, lists solely in-frame clones and lacks some. Among about 900,000 clones listed, roughly a sixth were seen once. The sample originates from a study of beta chain features in type 1 diabetes. Study-wide points: Because the template was cDNA, high-expressing cells might be over-represented.

This CDR3 has 15 amino acids. CDR1 is SNHLY and CDR2 is FYNNEI in the germline V gene. V lost 3 bases, J lost 2 bases, and 7 bases stayed unmatched. Sample: naive CD4+ T cells from blood. This chain links TRBV2 with TRBJ2-7, with 7 bases aligning to TRBD2. The TCR comes from a woman between 18 and 29 years old in good health. The CDR3 DNA is TGTGCCAGCAGTGATCGGCTAGCGGAAGCCTACGAGCAGTACTTC. It translates to CASSDRLAEAYEQYF.